One and the same sample provided the 14 T cell receptor beta chains below, sequenced in a study of cytomegalovirus exposure and HLA in healthy donors. Both 60 Vbeta primers and 13 Jbeta primers went into the PCR. Produced via immunoSEQ multiplex PCR; TCRdb's table is partial and in-frame only. The data show some 98,000 clones, over 60% seen once. The sequenced sample consisted of PBMCs. These receptors all come from a human donor in good health.

The chain combines TRBV30 with TRBJ1-2; 8 positions match TRBD1. The V gene's germline CDR1 is GTSNPN and CDR2 SVGIG (reference sequence). The CDR3 runs 13 residues. V lost 2 bases and J lost 7; bases outside the gene matches: 6. The CDR3 loop is CAWSSTGGSGYTF. CDR3 sequence (DNA): TGTGCCTGGAGTTCAACAGGGGGTTCTGGCTACACCTTC.

The V call is TRBV5-4, the J call TRBJ2-3, with unresolved D. Germline CDR1 reads SGHNT; CDR2 reads YYREEE (reference sequence). The V gene lost 4 bases and the J gene lost 4 bases, with 7 bases spanning the gap. The CDR3 is made up of 12 amino acids. The CDR3: CASSPIPDTQYF. CDR3 nucleotides: TGTGCCAGCAGCCCCATCCCAGATACGCAGTATTTT.

The rearrangement uses TRBV2 and TRBJ1-3; D is unclear. The CDR3 totals 16 residues. Trimming stripped 3 bases from V and 0 bases from J, with 12 bases between. From germline, CDR1 is SNHLY and CDR2 FYNNEI. The CDR3 coding sequence is TGTGCCAGCAGTGAGGTACAGACCAACTCTGGAAACACCATATATTTT. It specifies CASSEVQTNSGNTIYF.

This clone was seen a few times. This chain links TRBV14 with TRBJ1-1, with TRBD1 identical over 9 bases. The CDR3 is made up of 14 amino acids. Germline V gives CDR1 SGHDN, CDR2 FVKESK. With 3 bases clipped from V and 5 bases from J, the junction kept 4 bases outside the gene matches. CDR3 in amino acids: CASSQDDRGTEAFF. The CDR3 bases are TGTGCCAGCAGCCAGGATGACAGGGGGACTGAAGCTTTCTTT.

This chain connects TRBV7-9 to TRBJ2-4; 9 bases agree with TRBD2. J gave up 3 bases and V 0 bases, and 6 bases lay outside the gene matches. CDR3 length equals 17 residues. Germline V gene lookup returns CDR1 SEHNR and CDR2 FQNEAQ (reference sequence). CDR3 protein: CASSLARGRGGKNIQYF. For the CDR3, the DNA is TGTGCCAGCAGCTTAGCGCGAGGGCGGGGGGGCAAAAACATTCAGTACTTC.

This clone has a single count. The rearrangement joins TRBV6-6 to TRBJ1-5; no definite D call. The V end lost 7 bases, the J end lost 3 bases, and 7 bases lay between the germline ends. The germline V gene has CDR1 MNHNY and CDR2 SVGAGI (reference sequence). The CDR3 consists of 12 residues. This CDR3 is CASTGFNQPQHF. The CDR3 nucleotides read TGTGCCAGCACGGGTTTCAATCAGCCCCAGCATTTT.

The chain combines TRBV5-6 with TRBJ2-7; 10 bases fit TRBD1. V lost 2 bases, J lost 3 bases, and 2 bases stayed unmatched. In germline, CDR1 is SGHDT, CDR2 YYEEEE. This CDR3 region has 14 residues. As DNA, the CDR3 is TGTGCCAGCAGCTTCAGGACAGGGGGCTACGAGCAGTACTTC. It specifies CASSFRTGGYEQYF.

The chain couples TRBV7-9 to TRBJ2-2, with 9 bases aligning to TRBD1. This CDR3 has 14 amino acids. In germline, CDR1 is SEHNR, CDR2 FQNEAQ (reference sequence). The V and J ends lost 6 bases and 9 bases, in that order; junction bases with no gene match: 8. The CDR3 here is CASSQGQGGWELFF. The CDR3 DNA is TGTGCCAGCAGTCAGGGACAGGGCGGGTGGGAGCTGTTTTTT.

The J gene is TRBJ2-5, the V gene TRBV5-1; the D gene is possibly TRBD1 (5 bases). The J call is uncertain, as TRBJ2-7 better fits the DNA end. CDR1 is SGHRS and CDR2 is YFSETQ in the germline V gene. The CDR3 length is 13 residues. CDR3 nucleotides: TGCGCCAGCAGCTTCGACAGTTCCTACGAGCAGTACTTC. Amino acid sequence: CASSFDSSYEQYF.

This rearrangement joins TRBV5-3 to TRBJ2-7; maybe TRBD2 (6 bases). TRBV5-3 is designated an ORF whose function remains uncertain. V gave up 1 base and J gave up 2 bases, with 7 bases separating them. The CDR3 is 13 residues long. CDR3 nucleotides: TGTGCCAGAAGCTTGCCGGGGGCCTACGAGCAGTACTTC. Its protein product is CARSLPGAYEQYF.

This clone has a handful of counts. An end of the junction differs from the germline gene, which may be a read error. The chain is built from TRBV11-2 and TRBJ2-7; no clear D gene. Germline-derived CDR1 and CDR2 are SGHAT and FQNNGV. The CDR3 covers 15 residues. This chain's CDR3 is CASSQSRGANYEQYF. The CDR3 nucleotides read TGCGCCAGCAGCCAAAGCCGCGGAGCCAACTACGAGCAGTACTTC.

This clone has only one observation. The rearrangement joins TRBV19 to TRBJ1-4; 7 bases match TRBD1. The CDR3 has 15 residues. Germline-derived CDR1 and CDR2 are LNHDA and SQIVND (reference sequence). V was pared by 5 bases and J by 7 bases, with 10 bases of the junction left unmatched. CDR3 residues: CASSSRQGHGEKLFF. CDR3 in DNA: TGTGCCAGTAGTTCGCGACAGGGACATGGTGAAAAACTGTTTTTT.

This clone has more than one count but fewer than ten. Germline and junction disagree at one end, which may indicate a read error. This chain connects TRBV7-9 to TRBJ1-1; maybe TRBD1 (6 bases). CDR3 length: 14 residues. From germline, CDR1 is SEHNR and CDR2 FQNEAQ (reference sequence). The CDR3 reads CASSLGPGAIRAFF. The CDR3 DNA sequence: TGTGCCAGCAGTTTAGGGCCAGGGGCGATAAGAGCTTTCTTT.

The chain couples TRBV30 to TRBJ2-5; D is perhaps TRBD1 (6 bases). The length of the CDR3 is 13 residues. Trimming cost V 3 bases and J 3 bases, with 11 bases left between them. Germline V gene data show CDR1 as GTSNPN and CDR2 as SVGIG (reference sequence). CDR3 in DNA: TGTGCCTGGAGCATCCGGACAGAAGAGACCCAGTACTTC. It encodes CAWSIRTEETQYF.